This is a list of T cell receptor beta chains from one sample in a study of T cell repertoires in cytomegalovirus infection. What these receptors recognize is not known. TCRdb recomputed calls from the reads with MiXCR, one row per CDR3 protein. The table lists roughly 68,000 distinct CDR3 sequences, around 21% of them singletons, with roughly three quarters in the top ten. Sequencing used PBMCs, sequenced either directly or after in vitro stimulation (not recorded which). The receptors come from a human donor in good health (CMV status not recorded). Some clones in this sample may be carry-over from other donors' samples. CDR3s include the opening cysteine and the closing phenylalanine or tryptophan. The D gene is left open where the match is weak. Clone size, where shown, is once, few, many, or a class for clones that have expanded.

v_gene	j_gene	d_gene	abundance	CDR3aa	CDR3nt
TRBV7-9	TRBJ2-1	-	many	CASGNNEQFF	TGTGCCAGCGGAAATAATGAGCAGTTCTTC
TRBV7-8	TRBJ2-1	TRBD2	many	CASSRKILAGVPHEQFF	TGTGCCAGCAGCCGAAAGATACTAGCGGGAGTTCCCCATGAGCAGTTCTTC
TRBV12-3/TRBV12-4	TRBJ1-5	TRBD1	few	CASTMDRGMGQPQHF	TGTGCCAGCACCATGGACAGGGGGATGGGTCAGCCCCAGCATTTT
TRBV7-2	TRBJ1-1	TRBD1	many	CASSANRGLNTEAFF	TGTGCCAGCAGCGCGAACAGGGGGCTCAACACTGAAGCTTTCTTT
TRBV4-1	TRBJ2-4	-	-	CASSQPKSQNIQYF	TGCGCCAGCAGCCAACCAAAGTCCCAAAACATTCAGTACTTC
TRBV12-3/TRBV12-4	TRBJ1-1	-	-	CASSLRSNTEAFF	TGTGCCAGCAGTTTACGGTCGAACACTGAAGCTTTCTTT
TRBV7-2	TRBJ2-1	TRBD2	few	CASSWRLAGGYNEQFF	TGTGCCAGCAGCTGGCGACTAGCGGGGGGATACAATGAGCAGTTCTTC
TRBV7-2	TRBJ2-1	TRBD2	many	CASSSGLAGGSYNEQFF	TGTGCCAGCAGCTCAGGACTAGCGGGAGGCTCCTACAATGAGCAGTTCTTC
TRBV5-1	TRBJ2-1	-	-	CASRVQADFSYNEQFF	TGCGCCAGCAGGGTACAAGCGGACTTCTCCTACAATGAGCAGTTCTTC
TRBV9	TRBJ2-1	TRBD1	once	CASSVEGQGGNEQFF	TGTGCCAGCAGCGTAGAAGGACAGGGTGGGAATGAGCAGTTCTTC
TRBV7-6	TRBJ2-7	TRBD1	once	CASSDDGTGKAQYF	TGTGCCAGCAGCGACGACGGGACAGGGAAAGCACAGTACTTC
TRBV11-2	TRBJ2-1	-	many	CASSLGLGSGVYNEQFF	TGTGCCAGCAGCTTAGGCCTCGGGAGTGGGGTTTACAATGAGCAGTTCTTC
TRBV15	TRBJ1-1	-	once	CATSRAGTNTEAFF	TGTGCCACCAGCAGGGCCGGGACGAACACTGAAGCTTTCTTT
TRBV28	TRBJ1-1	-	-	CASSFDGLEDTEAFF	TGTGCCAGCAGTTTCGACGGGCTTGAGGACACTGAAGCTTTCTTT
TRBV15	TRBJ1-5	-	few	CATSRDRGGTQPQHF	TGTGCCACCAGCAGAGACAGGGGTGGTACTCAGCCCCAGCATTTT
TRBV7-2	TRBJ2-3	TRBD2	many	CASSTQATSSTDTQYF	TGTGCCAGCAGCACCCAGGCGACTAGCAGCACAGATACGCAGTATTTT
TRBV12-3/TRBV12-4	TRBJ1-1	-	-	CASVIVDTEAFF	TGTGCCAGCGTCATTGTGGACACTGAAGCTTTCTTT
TRBV20-1	TRBJ2-6	TRBD1	-	CSATGQGAGLGANVLTF	TGCAGTGCGACTGGACAGGGGGCCGGTCTGGGGGCCAACGTCCTGACTTTC
TRBV7-2	TRBJ2-1	-	many	CASSEVGAAYNEQFF	TGTGCCAGCTCGGAAGTGGGAGCCGCCTACAATGAGCAGTTCTTC
TRBV7-9	TRBJ1-1	-	many	CASSLRVTNTEAFF	TGTGCCAGCAGCTTACGGGTTACGAACACTGAAGCTTTCTTT
TRBV18	TRBJ1-3	-	-	CASSAKTGGNTIYF	TGTGCCAGCTCGGCGAAGACAGGAGGGAACACCATATATTTT
TRBV7-3	TRBJ2-3	-	many	CASSLGGSADTQYF	TGTGCCAGCAGCTTAGGGGGTAGCGCAGATACGCAGTATTTT
TRBV7-6	TRBJ2-3	TRBD1	-	CASSLTVIRTGQLDTQYF	TGTGCCAGCAGCTTAACTGTGATCCGGACAGGGCAATTAGATACGCAGTATTTT
TRBV27	TRBJ2-5	TRBD2	-	CASSPIAGVSQETQYF	TGTGCCAGCAGTCCTATAGCGGGGGTTTCACAAGAGACCCAGTACTTC
TRBV6-1	TRBJ2-5	TRBD1	-	CASSAPDRSETQYF	TGTGCCAGCAGTGCACCGGACAGGTCGGAGACCCAGTACTTC
TRBV7-2	TRBJ2-5	-	many	CASSLALGRSETQYF	TGTGCCAGCAGCTTAGCACTTGGCAGATCAGAGACCCAGTACTTC
TRBV20-1	TRBJ1-2	-	few	CSASAGRNYGYTF	TGCAGTGCTAGTGCAGGCCGGAACTATGGCTACACCTTC
TRBV4-3	TRBJ1-1	-	few	CASSQGVRGEAFF	TGCGCCAGCAGCCAGGGGGTTCGGGGTGAAGCTTTCTTT
TRBV7-2	TRBJ1-2	TRBD1	many	CASSSYLGQGVHGYTF	TGTGCCAGCAGCAGTTACCTAGGACAGGGGGTACATGGCTACACCTTC
TRBV12-3/TRBV12-4	TRBJ2-5	-	many	CASSLTAETQYF	TGTGCCAGCAGTTTAACCGCAGAGACCCAGTACTTC
TRBV12-3/TRBV12-4	TRBJ2-3	TRBD2	-	CATKGTSETPHTDTQYF	TGTGCCACTAAGGGGACTAGCGAGACGCCCCACACAGATACGCAGTATTTT
TRBV2	TRBJ2-7	TRBD2	-	CATGGYEQYF	TGTGCCACGGGAGGGTACGAGCAGTACTTC
TRBV25-1	TRBJ1-1	-	few	CASSEERVITEAFF	TGTGCCAGCAGTGAGGAACGGGTGATTACTGAAGCTTTCTTT
TRBV4-1	TRBJ1-5	TRBD1	-	CASSRDPTGGGGQPQHF	TGCGCCAGCAGCCGGGACCCGACAGGGGGTGGAGGTCAGCCCCAGCATTTT
TRBV7-2	TRBJ2-2	TRBD1	many	CASSFNRGSNTGELFF	TGTGCCAGCAGCTTCAACAGGGGCTCCAACACCGGGGAGCTGTTTTTT
TRBV2	TRBJ2-2	-	many	CASRATPNTGELFF	TGTGCCAGCAGGGCGACGCCGAACACCGGGGAGCTGTTTTTT
TRBV6-5	TRBJ2-7	TRBD1	few	CASKGQGPYEQYF	TGTGCCAGCAAGGGACAGGGTCCCTACGAGCAGTACTTC
TRBV12-3/TRBV12-4	TRBJ2-5	-	-	CASSFFRGLVQETQYF	TGTGCCAGCAGTTTTTTCAGGGGTTTGGTCCAAGAGACCCAGTACTTC
TRBV10-3	TRBJ2-1	TRBD1	few	CAIGRQGMDNEQFF	TGTGCCATCGGCAGACAGGGTATGGACAATGAGCAGTTCTTC
TRBV11-2	TRBJ1-2	-	few	CASSLNAANYGYTF	TGTGCCAGCAGCTTAAATGCAGCCAACTATGGCTACACCTTC
TRBV7-2	TRBJ1-5	-	few	CASSLQRGNQPQHF	TGTGCCAGCAGCTTACAAAGGGGCAATCAGCCCCAGCATTTT
TRBV27	TRBJ1-1	-	few	CASRPLDRNTEAFF	TGTGCCAGCAGACCCTTAGACAGGAACACTGAAGCTTTCTTT
TRBV6-2/TRBV6-3	TRBJ2-1	-	-	CASSRTPNEQFF	TGTGCCAGCAGTAGAACCCCAAATGAGCAGTTCTTC
TRBV13	TRBJ1-1	-	few	CASSLGGSANTEAFF	TGTGCCAGCAGCTTAGGAGGAAGTGCGAACACTGAAGCTTTCTTT
TRBV7-2	TRBJ1-1	TRBD1	many	CASSLGQGNTEAFF	TGTGCCAGCAGCTTAGGACAGGGTAACACTGAAGCTTTCTTT
TRBV19	TRBJ1-2	TRBD1	few	CASSEQGRYGYTF	TGTGCCAGTAGTGAACAGGGGCGGTATGGCTACACCTTC
TRBV6-8	TRBJ2-1	TRBD2	-	CASSYALAGYNEQFF	TGTGCCAGCAGTTACGCACTAGCGGGCTACAATGAGCAGTTCTTC